Listed here is a single TCR beta chain. Its antigen is unknown. These data belong to a study of T cells in localized non-small cell lung cancer. Findings and limits, study-wide: Elevated circulating T cell density in blood was associated with longer overall survival.

V lost 6 bases, J lost 6 bases, and 12 bases lay in between. Germline V gene sequence: CDR1 ENHRY, CDR2 SYGVKD. This CDR3 spans 12 amino acids. The method was immunoSEQ multiplex PCR; TCRdb's version includes in-frame clones alone and lacks a portion of them. Altogether 70,000 to 100,000 clones are present, around 84% being singletons, with the ten largest covering approximately 9.7%. This chain joins TRBV10-3 and TRBJ2-7, with D uncertain. The specimen comprised peripheral blood, sampled before any cancer treatment. The clonotype comes from a female donor older than 55 with stage I lung adenocarcinoma. The CDR3 DNA follows: TGTGCCATCAGCATGACCGAGGCCGAGCAGTACTTC. It is translated as CAISMTEAEQYF.